This T cell receptor (beta chain) was sequenced for a study of blood T cell repertoires in COVID-19 (dated by TCRdb to between 2020 and 2021). Study-level background: Samples from collaborators originated in the United States, Italy and Spain and spanned both the acute and convalescent phases of COVID-19. The material from the prospective study consisted of cDNA or gDNA derived from T cells, B-cell-depleted T cells, or PBMCs. The dataset comprised deeply sampled blood TCRbeta repertoires from subjects exposed to, actively infected with, or recovered from COVID-19. A freely available public database, intended as a resource for researchers studying the immune response to SARS-CoV-2, is where the repertoires were released. The samples were drawn from two sources: the first 160 participants of the ongoing ImmuneRACE study, and about 1,300 subjects contributed by 6 global collaborators. A de-identified subject ID, COVID-19 status, age in years and sex were almost always included in the sample metadata. Where available, HLA class I and class II types were obtained from metadata supplied by the sample provider rather than from assay-based typing. Study-level results and caveats: The amount of clinical and demographic metadata varied by source and participant and was provided uncurated.

Participants in the prospective study were enrolled through a virtual design, were aged roughly 18 to 100 years, and lived in roughly 26 United States geographic areas. To assign participants to cohorts, the prospective study relied on clinical history that participants themselves reported in a screening survey and a study questionnaire. ImmuneRACE Cohort 3 recovered participants were defined by two consecutive negative NP/OP PCR tests, healthcare professional clearance, or symptom resolution. Each participant in the prospective study had whole blood, serum and a nasopharyngeal or oropharyngeal swab collected by mobile phlebotomists. Over an approximately 2-month period, participants in the prospective study had the option of providing additional blood draws and questionnaires. Before DNA extraction, prospective study blood samples were shipped either frozen or at room temperature. Comment on this clone: Its specific antigen is unknown. No base quality values were provided; no much bigger clone lies one nucleotide off.

The germline V gene (reference sequence) gives CDR1 as LNHNV and CDR2 as YYDKDF. At the junction V is shortened by 0 bases and J by 7 bases; bases outside the gene matches: 12. The CDR3 holds 17 amino acids from the cysteine to the phenylalanine. Kept here is only the CDR3 DNA, which spans 51 bases and is read in frame from base 1. TCRbeta CDR3 regions were amplified from genomic DNA using the immunoSEQ Assay, a bias-controlled multiplex PCR. Under the source paper's analysis protocol: The number of nucleated cells in each sample was estimated by amplification of reference gene primers within the assay. To quantify the absolute abundance of each unique TCRbeta CDR3 rearrangement, sequence reads were collapsed and filtered. Productive Simpson clonality was computed per sample as the square root of Simpson's diversity index over productive rearrangements. Not all clones reach the TCRdb copy of this immuneACCESS table, which keeps in-frame sequences only. Checked studies attribute under half of the gap to unresolved V genes and leave the rest unexplained. Clone size and the V and J calls come from that table; the DNA yielded D and trimming. Recorded for this sample are fewer than 200,000 clones; approximately 78% of them occurred a single time. The ten top clones hold 17% of the sample.

Specimen: PBMCs or T cells enriched from blood (not recorded which). The receptor comes from a woman aged 50 to 65 who had recovered from COVID-19. The chain was built from TRBV15 and TRBJ2-3; TRBD2 aligns with 8 central bases. Read as DNA, the sequence is TGTGCCACCAGCAGAGATGCGGGGGGCGGGAGTTTAAATACGCAGTATTTT. The encoded protein is CATSRDAGGGSLNTQYF. Here the CDR3 is joined to the reference TRBV15 and TRBJ2-3 genes, and the full variable domain is: DAMVIQNPRYQVTQFGKPVTLSCSQTLNHNVMYWYQQKSSQAPKLLFHYYDKDFNNEADTPDNFQSRRPNTSFCFLDIRSPGLGDTAMYLCATSRDAGGGSLNTQYFGPGTRLTVL.